These 20 T cell receptor beta chains were sequenced from one sample in a study of cytomegalovirus exposure and HLA in healthy donors. Amplification used 60 Vbeta primers and 13 Jbeta primers. TCRdb's table, derived via immunoSEQ multiplex PCR, lists solely in-frame clones and lacks some. This sample has around 110,000 clones, with 79% found just once. The sequenced sample was PBMCs. The receptor set was obtained from a man aged 25-40 years in good health and CMV-seropositive.

This CDR3 reads CASSLDGRTETNYGYTF. The DNA for the CDR3 is TGTGCCAGCAGCTTAGATGGAAGGACAGAGACTAACTATGGCTACACCTTC. The V gene is TRBV11-3, the J gene TRBJ1-2; tentative D call: TRBD1 (6 bases). Trimming removed 0 bases at V and 0 bases at J, with 14 bases between. Germline V gives CDR1 SGHNT, CDR2 YENEEA. The CDR3 has 17 residues.

The V gene is TRBV4-1, the J gene TRBJ2-7; 9 positions match TRBD1. The trim removed 4 bases at V and 0 bases at J, leaving 10 bases unmatched. The CDR3 spans 17 residues. Germline loops: CDR1 MGHRA, CDR2 YSYEKL. The CDR3 spells CASSPQARDRVSYEQYF. DNA for the CDR3: TGCGCCAGCAGCCCCCAGGCCCGGGACAGGGTCTCCTACGAGCAGTACTTC.

This clone occurred a few times. The V and J genes are TRBV11-3 and TRBJ1-1; a weak D match, TRBD1 (6 bases). This CDR3 is built from 13 residues. V was clipped by 4 bases and J by 0 bases, with 6 bases between them. Per the germline V gene, CDR1 is SGHNT and CDR2 is YENEEA. CDR3 in DNA: TGTGCCAGCAGCTGGACAGTGAACACTGAAGCTTTCTTT. It is translated as CASSWTVNTEAFF.

In its sample, this clone was seen once. The chain joins TRBV4-1 to TRBJ2-5, with a possible D match to TRBD1 (6 bases). The CDR3 runs 15 residues. Trimming left V 2 bases short and J 4 bases short, with 14 bases between. From germline, CDR1 is MGHRA and CDR2 YSYEKL. The CDR3 sequence is CASSQPHRVSETQYF. The CDR3 DNA is TGCGCCAGCAGCCAACCTCACAGGGTATCAGAGACCCAGTACTTC.

The V and J genes are TRBV7-9 and TRBJ2-7, with 12 bases that match TRBD2. Germline CDR1 and CDR2: SEHNR and FQNEAQ (reference sequence). CDR3 length: 18 amino acids. Trimming at V came to 6 bases and at J to 2 bases, leaving 14 bases not matched to a gene. CDR3 nucleotide sequence: TGTGCCAGCAGAACGGGACTAGCGGGTACGACGGCCCCCTACGAGCAGTACTTC. Protein: CASRTGLAGTTAPYEQYF.

This chain links TRBV25-1 with TRBJ1-1; TRBD1 might be the D (6 bases). Per the germline V gene, CDR1 is MGHDK and CDR2 is SYGVNS. This CDR3 spans 13 amino acids. Trimming shortened V by 3 bases and J by 6 bases, and 11 bases separated the two germline ends. The CDR3 DNA sequence: TGTGCCAGCAGTGATGCCGGACAGTCTGAAGCTTTCTTT. Translated, it gives CASSDAGQSEAFF. Full variable domain (remainder filled in from reference TRBV25-1 and TRBJ1-1): EADIYQTPRYLVIGTGKKITLECSQTMGHDKMYWYQQDPGMELHLIHYSYGVNSTEKGDLSSESTVSRIRTEHFPLTLESARPSHTSQYLCASSDAGQSEAFFGQGTRLTVV.

The V gene is TRBV18, the J gene TRBJ1-2, with D perhaps TRBD1 (6 bases). The CDR3 runs 14 residues. V dropped 3 bases and J dropped 2 bases, with 10 bases sitting between them. Germline V gives CDR1 KGHSH, CDR2 LQKENI. The CDR3 loop reads CASSPQGTNYGYTF. The CDR3 DNA reads TGTGCCAGCTCACCCCAGGGGACCAACTATGGCTACACCTTC.

This clone was seen only a few times. The chain combines TRBV2 with TRBJ1-5, with a possible D match to TRBD1 (5 bases). The V gene lost 6 bases and the J gene lost 4 bases, with 10 bases spanning the gap. From germline, CDR1 is SNHLY and CDR2 FYNNEI. CDR3 size: 13 residues. The CDR3 coding sequence is TGTGCCAGCAGACAGGACGGGAATCAGCCCCAGCATTTT. Amino acids: CASRQDGNQPQHF.

The V and J genes are TRBV5-1 and TRBJ2-2, with D unclear. CDR3 length: 13 amino acids. Germline values: CDR1 SGHRS, CDR2 YFSETQ. V was trimmed by 1 base and J by 5 bases, leaving 6 bases between them. This chain's CDR3 is CASSLISTGELFF. The CDR3 DNA sequence: TGCGCCAGCAGCTTGATTTCTACCGGGGAGCTGTTTTTT.

The sample holds one count of this clone. The J gene is TRBJ1-1, the V gene TRBV7-3; 8 nucleotides match TRBD1. Germline V CDR1 and CDR2: SGHTA, FQGTGA. The CDR3 has 12 amino acids. Losses at the gene ends were 3 bases for V and 7 bases for J; bases not matched to a gene: 1. The CDR3 DNA reads as TGTGCCAGCAGCTTCGGACAGGGTGAAGCTTTCTTT. It is translated as CASSFGQGEAFF.

The chain recombines TRBV7-2 with TRBJ2-7, with 10 bases that match TRBD2. CDR1 and CDR2 from the germline V gene are SGHTA and FQGNSA. The CDR3 contains 15 residues. V lost 4 bases, J lost 3 bases, and 6 bases stayed unmatched. The CDR3, as DNA: TGTGCCAGCAGCTCGGGACTAGCGCAGAGCTACGAGCAGTACTTC. This gives the protein CASSSGLAQSYEQYF. Filled out from reference TRBV7-2 and TRBJ2-7, the complete variable domain reads GAGVSQSPSNKVTEKGKDVELRCDPISGHTALYWYRQSLGQGLEFLIYFQGNSAPDKSGLPSDRFSAERTGGSVSTLTIQRTQQEDSAVYLCASSSGLAQSYEQYFGPGTRLTVT.

J is TRBJ2-7 and V is TRBV30; 7 nucleotides agree with TRBD1. The ends lost 0 bases at V and 1 base at J; junction bases unmatched: 3. Germline CDR1 GTSNPN, CDR2 SVGIG (reference sequence). The CDR3 length is 14 residues. This CDR3 is CAWSVGTASYEQYF. The CDR3 DNA reads as TGTGCCTGGAGTGTAGGGACAGCTTCCTACGAGCAGTACTTC.

This chain links TRBV9 with TRBJ1-2; weak D call: TRBD1 (5 bases). The CDR3 contains 14 residues. Germline lookup yields CDR1 SGDLS and CDR2 YYNGEE. Trimming stripped 0 bases from V and 4 bases from J, with 10 bases between. This CDR3 reads CASSVEAGIYGYTF. The CDR3 DNA sequence: TGTGCCAGCAGCGTAGAAGCAGGGATCTATGGCTACACCTTC.

The chain employs TRBV5-1 and TRBJ2-3; D is perhaps TRBD2 (5 bases). Germline lookup yields CDR1 SGHRS and CDR2 YFSETQ. The CDR3 totals 15 residues. Trimming shortened V by 2 bases and J by 11 bases, and 21 bases separated the two germline ends. Here the CDR3 reads CASSFRGLNSNRQYF. The CDR3 DNA reads TGCGCCAGCAGCTTCAGAGGACTGAACTCTAATAGGCAGTATTTT. The variable domain in full, with the rest retrieved from reference TRBV5-1 and TRBJ2-3, is KAGVTQTPRYLIKTRGQQVTLSCSPISGHRSVSWYQQTPGQGLQFLFEYFSETQRNKGNFPGRFSGRQFSNSRSEMNVSTLELGDSALYLCASSFRGLNSNRQYFGPGTRLTVL.

The V and J genes are TRBV7-6 and TRBJ1-1; D is unclear. The CDR3 loop spans 12 amino acids. CDR1 and CDR2 from the germline V gene are SGHVS and FNYEAQ. Trimming took off 4 bases at V and 6 bases at J, with 9 bases between the two ends. The CDR3 DNA sequence: TGTGCCAGCAGCTCCATCGGTGCTGAAGCTTTCTTT. Translation gives CASSSIGAEAFF.

Turning to this clone: One end of the junction is discordant with germline, which a read error may explain. This chain links TRBV30 with TRBJ2-3, with 9 bases that match TRBD2. Germline V gene sequence: CDR1 GTSNPN, CDR2 SVGIG (reference sequence). The CDR3 spans 15 residues. This chain's CDR3 is CAWSGLAGSTDAQYF. The CDR3, as DNA: TGTGCCTGGAGTGGGCTAGCGGGGAGCACAGATGCGCAGTATTTT. Full variable domain (rest looked up from reference TRBV30 and TRBJ2-3): SQTIHQWPATLVQPVGSPLSLECTVEGTSNPNLYWYRQAAGRGLQLLFYSVGIGQISSEVPQNLSASRPQDRQFILSSKKLLLSDSGFYLCAWSGLAGSTDAQYFGPGTRLTVL.

This chain uses TRBV5-1 with TRBJ2-3; 13 bases fit TRBD2. The CDR3 contains 16 residues. V lost 5 bases, J lost 4 bases, and 7 bases stayed unmatched. Germline assignment: CDR1 SGHRS and CDR2 YFSETQ. The CDR3 spells CASRDGTSGMSDTQYF. CDR3 bases: TGCGCCAGCAGGGACGGGACTAGCGGGATGTCAGATACGCAGTATTTT.

The rearrangement uses TRBV7-6 and TRBJ1-1, with no clear D. This CDR3 is built from 12 residues. Germline-derived CDR1 and CDR2 are SGHVS and FNYEAQ. The V end was cut by 1 base, the J end by 9 bases, with 9 bases between. The CDR3 is CASSLVRGQAFF. CDR3 sequence (DNA): TGTGCCAGCAGCTTAGTACGGGGTCAAGCTTTCTTT.

This chain links TRBV5-1 with TRBJ1-2, with TRBD1 identical over 10 bases. In germline, CDR1 is SGHRS, CDR2 YFSETQ. The J segment lost 5 bases and the V segment lost 4 bases, leaving 14 bases of the junction unmatched. The CDR3 consists of 17 residues. The chain's CDR3 is CASSPAGTGAEGYGYTF. CDR3 coding DNA: TGCGCCAGCAGCCCGGCCGGGACAGGGGCTGAGGGGTATGGCTACACCTTC.

The chain links TRBV9 to TRBJ1-4, with D maybe TRBD1 (5 bases). The V end was cut by 0 bases, the J end by 3 bases, with 18 bases between. CDR1 is SGDLS, CDR2 YYNGEE, per germline. The CDR3 contains 18 residues. The CDR3 is CASSVGQLESPANEKLFF. The DNA for the CDR3 is TGTGCCAGCAGCGTAGGACAGTTGGAATCTCCGGCTAATGAAAAACTGTTTTTT.